This T cell receptor (beta chain) was recovered during a study of identifying expanded T cells in peripheral blood. Overall study findings and caveats: Across healthy donors, higher total template counts meant significantly greater roughly two-week count variance. Differentially abundant clones: roughly 1.2 between replicates, about 17 at roughly 15 days, more than 18 at four.

Looked up from germline, CDR1 is MDHEN and CDR2 is SYDVKM. The CDR3 totals 13 residues. J lost 5 bases, V lost 7 bases, and 6 bases had no gene match. TCRdb keeps only in-frame clones here, not all; method: immunoSEQ multiplex PCR. The table records about 78,000 clones, more than 75% of them present only once. Healthy donors had no documented immune events, such as infections, while sampled. On this clone: The antigen is not known.

Sequenced sample: blood. The source of this sequence is a person aged 18 to 70 in good health. V and J are TRBV28 and TRBJ2-5; TRBD2 matches 8 bases. CDR3 coding DNA: TGTGCCAGCAACCGGGGGGGCTCGGAGACCCAGTACTTC. Residues: CASNRGGSETQYF.